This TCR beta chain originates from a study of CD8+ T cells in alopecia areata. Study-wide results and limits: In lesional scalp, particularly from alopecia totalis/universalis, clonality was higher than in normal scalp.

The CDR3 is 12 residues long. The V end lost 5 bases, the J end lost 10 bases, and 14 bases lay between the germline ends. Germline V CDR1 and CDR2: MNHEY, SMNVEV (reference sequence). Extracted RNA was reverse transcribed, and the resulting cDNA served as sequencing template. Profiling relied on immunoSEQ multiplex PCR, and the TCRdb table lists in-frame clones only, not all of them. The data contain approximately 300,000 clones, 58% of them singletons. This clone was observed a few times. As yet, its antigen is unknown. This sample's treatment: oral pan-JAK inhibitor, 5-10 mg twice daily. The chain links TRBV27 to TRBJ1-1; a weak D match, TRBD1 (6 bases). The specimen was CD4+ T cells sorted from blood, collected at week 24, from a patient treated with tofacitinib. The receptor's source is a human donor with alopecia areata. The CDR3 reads CASSLPGARAFF. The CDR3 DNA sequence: TGTGCCAGCAGTCTCCCAGGGGCGCGAGCTTTCTTT.